The source of this T cell receptor beta chain is a study of shared clonotypes between healthy human individuals. Here immunoSEQ multiplex PCR was the method, and the copy in TCRdb shows in-frame clones only, minus some. The sample yields 2 million or so clones, roughly 96% seen once. After removal of 10 bases from V and 2 bases from J, the junction contained 8 bases not matched to a gene. Germline V gives CDR1 ENHRY, CDR2 SYGVKD. The CDR3 is 13 amino acids. The sequence derives from a man between 18 and 35 years old in good health. V gene TRBV10-3 combines with J gene TRBJ2-7, with 7 bases matching TRBD1. Sequencing was carried out using naive CD4+ T cells sorted from blood. Regarding subset: CD45RA+ positively selected. The CDR3 loop is CASRPGQTYEQYF. CDR3 DNA sequence: TGTGCCAGCAGACCGGGACAGACCTACGAGCAGTACTTC.